The 23 T cell receptor delta chains presented below share a single source sample, sequenced in a study of Vδ1+ human thymocytes. Study-wide results and limits: In the thymus, TRG and TRD repertoires looked highly polyclonal with Gaussian CDR3 lengths.

The template was reverse-transcribed extracted RNA. Multiplex PCR used pooled V-gene forward primers and a constant-region reverse primer to amplify CDR3s. TCRdb reran clone calling via CATT on the multiplex PCR reads. The table lists some 55,000 delta-chain clones, about 15% of them singletons, with under 0.55% in the top ten. Their antigen targets remain unknown. The sample taken for sequencing was Vdelta1+ gamma-delta thymocytes from the thymus. The subset denotes: FACS-sorted CD3+ TCRalphabeta- TCRVdelta1+ TCRVdelta2- thymocytes. Every receptor here comes from a boy under three years old who had congenital heart surgery.

This clone has more than one count but fewer than ten. This chain links TRDV1 with TRDJ1; TRDD3 agrees at 9 bases. The CDR3 covers 18 residues. V shed 6 bases and J 0 bases; nucleotides not matched to a gene: 14. CDR1 TSWWSYY and CDR2 QGS come from the germline V gene. The CDR3 DNA reads TGTGCTCTTGGAGCCGACCCCTGGGGGATTCAACACACCGATAAACTCATCTTT. It is translated as CALGADPWGIQHTDKLIF.

This clone has more than one count but fewer than ten. J is TRDJ1 and V is TRDV1, with 7 bases matching TRDD3. The CDR3 extends over 19 amino acids. Germline trimming cut 3 bases from V and 0 bases from J; bases unmatched to any gene: 16. The V gene's germline CDR1 is TSWWSYY and CDR2 QGS. CDR3: CALGDLQGYRVPYTDKLIF. CDR3 DNA sequence: TGTGCTCTTGGGGACTTACAGGGATACAGAGTCCCGTACACCGATAAACTCATCTTT.

V is TRDV1 and J is TRDJ1, with 9 bases lining up with TRDD3. The CDR3 runs to 18 residues. The germline gives CDR1 TSWWSYY, CDR2 QGS. V was pared by 1 base and J by 5 bases, with 14 bases of the junction left unmatched. The CDR3: CALGEPTLPTGGPDKLIF. CDR3 in DNA: TGTGCTCTTGGGGAACCGACGCTTCCCACTGGGGGACCAGATAAACTCATCTTT.

This clone was seen a handful of times. Other DNA sequences of this sample code for an identical CDR3. J is TRDJ1 and V is TRDV1, with TRDD3 matching over 12 bases. This CDR3 contains 19 residues. Unmatched junction bases numbered 12, after V lost 3 bases and J lost 1 base. Germline CDR1 and CDR2: TSWWSYY and QGS. The CDR3 coding sequence is TGTGCTCTTGGGGACCCGCAGTACTGGGGGATACAGGGCACCGATAAACTCATCTTT. It encodes CALGDPQYWGIQGTDKLIF.

This clone showed up just a few times. The V gene is TRDV2, the J gene TRDJ1; the match to TRDD3 covers 11 bases. Germline lookup yields CDR1 GEAIGNYY and CDR2 EKD. This CDR3 has 18 residues. With V trimmed by 0 bases and J by 4 bases, 12 bases remained unmatched. In DNA form, the CDR3 reads TGTGCCTGTGACACCGGAGTAGAGGTGGGGGATACGATCGATAAACTCATCTTT. Its protein product is CACDTGVEVGDTIDKLIF.

This clone was counted a few times. Other DNA variants within this sample encode the same CDR3. The rearrangement joins TRDV1 to TRDJ1; 9 bases agree with TRDD2. The V and J ends lost 3 bases and 0 bases, in that order; junction bases with no gene match: 14. Germline V gene lookup returns CDR1 TSWWSYY and CDR2 QGS. The CDR3 loop spans 19 amino acids. This CDR3 reads CALGDQKAFLRGYTDKLIF. The CDR3 DNA reads as TGTGCTCTTGGGGACCAGAAGGCCTTCCTACGCGGGTACACCGATAAACTCATCTTT.

V usage is TRDV1 and J usage is TRDJ1, with 11 bases fitting TRDD3. V trimming: 11 bases; J trimming: 0 bases; junction bases outside the gene matches: 23. The germline V gene encodes CDR1 TSWWSYY and CDR2 QGS. The CDR3 runs 20 residues. CDR3 residues: CASLPSPLLLGDRYTDKLIF. In DNA form, the CDR3 reads TGTGCTTCGTTACCCAGCCCCCTACTACTGGGGGATAGGTACACCGATAAACTCATCTTT.

This chain links TRDV1 with TRDJ1, with D perhaps being TRDD2 or TRDD3 (8 bases each). Germline V gene data show CDR1 as TSWWSYY and CDR2 as QGS. V was trimmed by 4 bases and J by 9 bases, leaving 33 bases between them. The CDR3 is made up of 19 amino acids. DNA for the CDR3: TGTGCTCTTGGGGGAACACGTCTTCCTACCCGTACTGGGGATACTCAACTCATCTTT. Its protein is CALGGTRLPTRTGDTQLIF.

This clone occurred a few times. The chain combines TRDV1 with TRDJ1; D possibly corresponds to TRDD2 (6 bases). The V end was cut by 2 bases, the J end by 11 bases, with 27 bases between. There are 17 residues in the CDR3. Germline CDR1 and CDR2: TSWWSYY and QGS. The CDR3: CALGEWFSYTGSLTLIF. CDR3 DNA: TGTGCTCTTGGGGAATGGTTCTCCTACACTGGATCCTTAACCCTCATCTTT.

V is TRDV1 and J is TRDJ1, with D perhaps matching TRDD3 (5 bases). In germline, CDR1 is TSWWSYY, CDR2 QGS. This CDR3 is 16 amino acids long. V gave up 0 bases and J gave up 0 bases, with 11 bases separating them. The CDR3 reads CALGELLGGHTDKLIF. The CDR3 coding sequence is TGTGCTCTTGGGGAACTTCTCGGGGGCCACACCGATAAACTCATCTTT.

This clone was seen a few times. This chain connects TRDV1 to TRDJ1, with 9 bases fitting TRDD2. The CDR3 totals 22 residues. Germline V CDR1 and CDR2: TSWWSYY, QGS. Trimming removed 2 bases from V and 0 bases from J; junction bases left unmatched: 22. CDR3 region: CALGERGPSYDYWGLYTDKLIF. The CDR3 coding sequence is TGTGCTCTTGGGGAAAGAGGGCCTTCCTACGATTACTGGGGCCTCTACACCGATAAACTCATCTTT.

The chain combines TRDV1 with TRDJ1; 10 bases agree with TRDD3. After removal of 2 bases from V and 1 base from J, the junction contained 25 bases not matched to a gene. The CDR3 contains 23 residues. The germline V gene encodes CDR1 TSWWSYY and CDR2 QGS. The CDR3 protein is CALGEVPGPLPGTGGCSTDKLIF. The CDR3 DNA follows: TGTGCTCTTGGGGAAGTACCGGGGCCCCTACCGGGTACTGGGGGATGTTCCACCGATAAACTCATCTTT.

This clone was found a few times. This sequence joins TRDV1 and TRDJ1, with TRDD3 matching 7 bases. Trimming removed 1 base from V and 0 bases from J; junction bases left unmatched: 29. The CDR3 is made up of 24 amino acids. Looked up from germline, CDR1 is TSWWSYY and CDR2 is QGS. The CDR3 coding sequence is TGTGCTCTTGGGGAACCCCTGATCGGAGCTACGTCTTATCTGGGGGCCCCGTACACCGATAAACTCATCTTT. Translating gives CALGEPLIGATSYLGAPYTDKLIF.

This clone was seen a few times. The chain employs TRDV1 and TRDJ1; TRDD3 matches 9 bases. This CDR3 is 18 amino acids long. V trimming: 4 bases; J trimming: 1 base; junction bases outside the gene matches: 13. CDR1 and CDR2 (germline): TSWWSYY, QGS. The CDR3 DNA sequence: TGTGCTCTTGGGGCCCATTCCATTGGGGGATATCCCACCGATAAACTCATCTTT. Amino acids: CALGAHSIGGYPTDKLIF.

This clone has a handful of counts. This chain joins TRDV1 and TRDJ1; TRDD3 aligns across 10 bases. CDR3 length: 19 amino acids. Germline V gene data show CDR1 as TSWWSYY and CDR2 as QGS. The J segment lost 2 bases and the V segment lost 1 base, leaving 13 bases of the junction unmatched. The CDR3 reads CALGEPPFPVLGDTDKLIF. CDR3 DNA sequence: TGTGCTCTTGGGGAACCCCCTTTCCCAGTACTGGGGGATACCGATAAACTCATCTTT.

This clone was detected only a few times. The chain couples TRDV1 to TRDJ1; weak D call: TRDD3 (5 bases). Germline V CDR1 and CDR2: TSWWSYY, QGS. V lost 2 bases to trimming and J lost 6 bases, with 13 bases between them. CDR3 size: 14 residues. CDR3 nucleotide sequence: TGTGCTCTTGGGGAAGGCGGGGACAAGCATAAACTCATCTTT. Amino acid sequence: CALGEGGDKHKLIF.

This clone ranks as medium-sized. This chain links TRDV2 with TRDJ1, with TRDD3 matching over 11 bases. In germline, CDR1 is GEAIGNYY, CDR2 EKD. This CDR3 contains 19 residues. Germline trimming cut 3 bases from V and 7 bases from J; bases unmatched to any gene: 21. CDR3 coding DNA: TGTGCCTGTGACTTAGGCCTTCCACCGTACTGGGGGATATTACCTAAACTCATCTTT. Residues: CACDLGLPPYWGILPKLIF.

V and J are TRDV1 and TRDJ1; weak D call: TRDD3 (8 bases). This CDR3 contains 21 residues. V lost 1 base and J lost 0, with 27 bases in between. From germline, CDR1 is TSWWSYY and CDR2 QGS. This chain's CDR3 is CALGEPFLRRGIITYTDKLIF. The CDR3 DNA reads as TGTGCTCTTGGGGAACCTTTCCTACGGCGGGGGATAATTACGTACACCGATAAACTCATCTTT.

The chain uses TRDV1 and TRDJ1, with D tentatively TRDD2 (6 bases). The CDR3 is made up of 17 amino acids. V was clipped by 3 bases and J by 5 bases, with 22 bases between them. CDR1 and CDR2 (germline): TSWWSYY, QGS. The CDR3 nucleotides read TGTGCTCTTGGGGAGGTCCTACTCCCGGGGGCCGTGGATAAACTCATCTTT. It translates to CALGEVLLPGAVDKLIF.

Only a few counts were recorded for this clone. The V call is TRDV1, the J call TRDJ1; D is ambiguous. CDR3 length: 15 residues. Trimming removed 5 bases at V and 0 bases at J, with 13 bases between. Per the germline V gene, CDR1 is TSWWSYY and CDR2 is QGS. The CDR3 here is CALGTPDLNTDKLIF. DNA of the CDR3: TGTGCTCTTGGGACACCAGACCTTAACACCGATAAACTCATCTTT.

The genes are TRDV1 and TRDJ1; D is uncertain. CDR3 length: 12 amino acids. Trimming took off 9 bases at V and 5 bases at J, with 13 bases between the two ends. Germline lookup yields CDR1 TSWWSYY and CDR2 QGS. CDR3 coding DNA: TGTGCTCTACACCGTACTATGGATAAACTCATCTTT. Translating it yields CALHRTMDKLIF.

This chain uses TRDV1 with TRDJ1, with 9 bases that match TRDD3. There are 20 residues in the CDR3. Trimming at V came to 1 base and at J to 0 bases, leaving 15 bases not matched to a gene. The germline CDR1 and CDR2 sequences are TSWWSYY and QGS. The CDR3 bases are TGTGCTCTTGGGGAACAGGACGCCTACCGGGGATACGTCTACACCGATAAACTCATCTTT. Amino acids: CALGEQDAYRGYVYTDKLIF.

The chain couples TRDV1 to TRDJ1; TRDD2 is a possible D gene (6 bases). From germline, CDR1 is TSWWSYY and CDR2 QGS. Trimming pared 4 bases from V and 7 bases from J, leaving 19 bases between. This CDR3 is 15 amino acids long. The CDR3 loop is CALGARWVPSGKLIF. For the CDR3, the DNA is TGTGCTCTTGGGGCGAGGTGGGTTCCTAGCGGTAAACTCATCTTT.